The T cell receptor (beta chain) described here comes from a study of T cell repertoires in cytomegalovirus infection. The study's findings and limits: Ex vivo, HLA-C-restricted CMV-specific TCR beta clonotypes prevailed over the rest of the response.

TCRdb used MiXCR to reprocess the reads, holding one entry per CDR3 protein. The table has 700,000 to 850,000 distinct CDR3 sequences, approximately 30% seen once. As regards this clonotype: Its antigen is unknown.

This CDR3 comprises 16 residues. Germline-derived CDR1 and CDR2 are MGHDK and SYGVNS. J lost 4 bases, V lost 3 bases, and 9 bases had no gene match. The source was cultured CD8+ T cells from PBMCs, collected from culture after CMV antigen stimulation. The sequence was obtained from a human donor in good health (CMV status not recorded). Some clones in this sample may be carry-over from other donors' samples. This rearrangement joins TRBV25-1 to TRBJ1-5, with 7 bases that match TRBD1. Here the CDR3 reads CASSEFGRGANQPQHF. In DNA, the CDR3 is TGTGCCAGCAGTGAGTTTGGCAGGGGGGCAAATCAGCCCCAGCATTTT.